This T cell receptor (beta chain) was sequenced during a study of shared clonotypes between healthy human individuals. Study-wide results and limits: The researchers took only blood, and tissue repertoires probably look different. Generally, naive subsets (rather than memory subsets) showed larger estimated richness. Sharing across four donors was seen in 4.5% to 5.5% of naive CD4 clonotypes.

Remarks on this clone: Antigen: not known.

The junction had 12 bases not matched to a gene; V was cut back by 6 bases and J by 4 bases. The V gene's germline CDR1 is KGHSH and CDR2 LQKENI. This CDR3 has 16 residues. Per the authors' pipeline: ImmunoSEQ output held junction-only sequences without quality scores, so filtering differed. Measured with immunoSEQ multiplex PCR; TCRdb has only the in-frame clones, and not every one. V, J and clone size are those of that table, while D and trimming were read from the DNA. The sample carries 780,000 or so clones, approximately 77% recorded once. The sample taken for sequencing was memory CD4+ T cells sorted from blood. Subset here: CD45RA-negative fraction. This sequence joins TRBV18 and TRBJ1-3; 7 bases agree with TRBD1. The clonotype originates from a woman aged 30 to 39 in good health. The CDR3 DNA is TGTGCCAGCTCGGAACTGGGACAGCGGTCCGGAAACACCATATATTTT. This sequence encodes CASSELGQRSGNTIYF.